The T cell receptor (beta chain) under discussion was sequenced for a study of blood T cell repertoires in COVID-19. Study summary: The analysed material was cDNA or gDNA that came from T cells, B-cell-depleted T cells, or PBMCs.

This CDR3 has 15 amino acids. Trimming removed 1 base from V and 2 bases from J; junction bases left unmatched: 5. Germline lookup yields CDR1 SGHRS and CDR2 YFSETQ. Repertoires were generated with immunoSEQ multiplex PCR, while TCRdb's copy carries only in-frame clones and drops some. The sample consists of 85,000 to 110,000 clones, about 90% of them appearing once. The sequencing input was peripheral blood. This TCR was sampled from a human donor in a cohort sampled during active COVID-19. The genes are TRBV5-1 and TRBJ2-7, with TRBD2 identical over 8 bases. The CDR3 loop reads CASSLSGSITYEQYF. Here the CDR3 DNA reads TGCGCCAGCAGCTTGAGCGGGAGTATCACCTACGAGCAGTACTTC.